The 21 T cell receptor beta chains in this list originate from one sample, sequenced in a study of blood T cell repertoires in COVID-19. Repertoires were generated with immunoSEQ multiplex PCR, while TCRdb's copy carries only in-frame clones and drops some. This sample carries about 55,000 clones, around 85% of them seen once, and the ten largest clones take about 15%. Sequencing used peripheral blood. The receptor set was obtained from a human donor in a cohort sampled during active COVID-19.

This chain uses TRBV30 with TRBJ2-7, with D unresolved. CDR1 and CDR2 from the germline V gene are GTSNPN and SVGIG (reference sequence). Trimming removed 2 bases at V and 3 bases at J, with 8 bases between. The CDR3 runs to 12 residues. CDR3 protein: CAWSILRYEQYF. The CDR3 bases are TGTGCCTGGAGTATCCTCCGCTACGAGCAGTACTTC.

This clone was detected only once. This chain uses TRBV24-1 with TRBJ1-2; D unclear. The CDR3 loop spans 14 amino acids. Trimming pared 5 bases from V and 5 bases from J, leaving 14 bases between. The germline V gene encodes CDR1 KGHDR and CDR2 SFDVKD. The CDR3 DNA sequence: TGTGCCACCAGTGGTCCGGGATCAACATATGGCTACACCTTC. Protein: CATSGPGSTYGYTF.

The J gene is TRBJ1-1, the V gene TRBV11-1; D gene uncertain. This CDR3 contains 12 residues. V lost 3 bases to trimming and J lost 5 bases, with 7 bases between them. The germline CDR1 and CDR2 sequences are SGHAT and FQDESV (reference sequence). CDR3 region: CASSFGKTEAFF. CDR3 nucleotide sequence: TGTGCCAGCAGCTTCGGGAAGACTGAAGCTTTCTTT.

This sequence joins TRBV6-1 and TRBJ1-4, with D tentatively TRBD1 (6 bases). CDR3 length: 18 amino acids. Deletions cut 3 bases from V and 0 bases from J, with 17 bases between. CDR1 is MNHNS, CDR2 SASEGT, per germline. CDR3 amino acids: CASSEGVDSQATNEKLFF. CDR3 DNA: TGTGCCAGCAGTGAGGGGGTGGACAGTCAAGCAACTAATGAAAAACTGTTTTTT.

This clone was recorded once. This chain connects TRBV12-3 or TRBV12-4 to TRBJ1-1; D remains unclear. The CDR3 is 11 amino acids. Deletions cut 7 bases from V and 2 bases from J, with 5 bases between. Here the CDR3 reads CASTGNTEAFF. CDR3 DNA: TGTGCCAGCACCGGTAACACTGAAGCTTTCTTT.

This clone has more than one count but fewer than ten. The chain couples TRBV19 to TRBJ2-1; 9 bases are a match to TRBD2. V was clipped by 4 bases and J by 9 bases; unmatched bases: 13. The CDR3 runs to 16 residues. Germline values: CDR1 LNHDA, CDR2 SQIVND (reference sequence). The CDR3 sequence is CASSTQGSGRQSEQFF. Here the CDR3 DNA reads TGTGCCAGTAGTACCCAGGGGAGCGGGAGGCAAAGTGAGCAGTTCTTC.

This sequence joins TRBV4-2 and TRBJ2-1, with a possible D match to TRBD2 (6 bases). Per germline, CDR1 LGHNA and CDR2 YNFKEQ. V gave up 5 bases and J gave up 8 bases, with 19 bases separating them. This CDR3 has 15 residues. The CDR3 DNA reads as TGTGCCAGCAGCTCAGTAGCGGATAAGGGCGATGAGCAGTTCTTC. Translation: CASSSVADKGDEQFF.

This chain uses TRBV5-4 with TRBJ1-1; 7 nucleotides agree with TRBD1. Germline V CDR1 and CDR2: SGHNT, YYREEE (reference sequence). J lost 4 bases, V lost 0 bases, and 3 bases had no gene match. This CDR3 has 14 residues. CDR3 loop: CASSLEGGSTEAFF. The CDR3 DNA is TGTGCCAGCAGCTTGGAAGGGGGCAGCACTGAAGCTTTCTTT.

The chain joins TRBV30 to TRBJ2-5; 7 nucleotides line up with TRBD1. Losses at the gene ends were 8 bases for V and 6 bases for J; bases not matched to a gene: 9. This CDR3 has 12 residues. Germline CDR1 GTSNPN, CDR2 SVGIG (reference sequence). CDR3 sequence: CAGTQTGQTQYF. CDR3 sequence (DNA): TGTGCCGGGACCCAGACAGGGCAGACCCAGTACTTC.

The chain recombines TRBV5-1 with TRBJ2-3; 15 positions agree with TRBD2. The junction had 5 bases not matched to a gene; V was cut back by 4 bases and J by 5 bases. The germline CDR1 and CDR2 sequences are SGHRS and YFSETQ. This CDR3 has 16 amino acids. The CDR3 sequence is CASSAGLAGGKDTQYF. The CDR3 DNA follows: TGCGCCAGCAGCGCGGGACTAGCGGGAGGTAAAGATACGCAGTATTTT.

The chain uses TRBV5-8 and TRBJ2-5; possibly TRBD2 for D (6 bases). The V end lost 0 bases, the J end lost 5 bases, and 8 bases lay between the germline ends. The germline V gene has CDR1 SGHTS and CDR2 YDEGEE. The CDR3 sequence is 13 residues long. The CDR3 loop reads CASSLVRGETQYF. DNA of the CDR3: TGTGCCAGCAGCTTGGTCCGGGGGGAGACCCAGTACTTC.

The chain joins TRBV9 to TRBJ2-3; TRBD2 might be the D (6 bases). This CDR3 is 13 amino acids long. Per germline, CDR1 SGDLS and CDR2 YYNGEE. V was clipped by 2 bases and J by 5 bases, with 9 bases between them. The CDR3 DNA reads as TGTGCCAGCAGCGTGGAGGGGCTAGATACGCAGTATTTT. Residues: CASSVEGLDTQYF.

The chain uses TRBV6-2 or TRBV6-3 and TRBJ2-7; 9 positions agree with TRBD2. Germline values: CDR1 MNHEY, CDR2 SVGEGT. V trimming: 0 bases; J trimming: 5 bases; junction bases outside the gene matches: 5. CDR3 length: 15 residues. The chain's CDR3 is CASSYSASGNDEQYF. The CDR3 coding sequence is TGTGCCAGCAGTTACTCTGCTAGCGGGAACGACGAGCAGTACTTC.

The chain has TRBV5-1 and TRBJ1-1; 7 positions agree with TRBD1. The V and J ends lost 4 bases and 1 base, in that order; junction bases with no gene match: 7. This CDR3 has 15 amino acids. Germline CDR1 and CDR2: SGHRS and YFSETQ. The CDR3 DNA reads as TGCGCCAGCAGCACTCAGGGGGGTTCGAACACTGAAGCTTTCTTT. It codes for CASSTQGGSNTEAFF.

This chain links TRBV3-1 (or the pseudogene TRBV3-2) with TRBJ1-2, with a weak D call TRBD1 (5 bases). V was clipped by 4 bases and J by 4 bases, with 10 bases between them. The CDR3 has 13 amino acids. Germline V gives CDR1 LGHDT, CDR2 YNNKEL (reference sequence). The CDR3 loop is CASSPNGGYGYTF. CDR3 DNA sequence: TGTGCCAGCAGCCCGAACGGGGGCTATGGCTACACCTTC.

J is TRBJ1-5 and V is TRBV10-3; 7 bases map to TRBD1. V lost 8 bases and J lost 3; bases outside the gene matches: 1. Germline CDR1 ENHRY, CDR2 SYGVKD. CDR3 length: 12 residues. The CDR3 is CAIGTDNQPQHF. The CDR3 region has the DNA TGTGCCATCGGGACAGACAATCAGCCCCAGCATTTT.

This clone was recorded only once. The V call is TRBV30, the J call TRBJ2-7; D unresolved. From germline, CDR1 is GTSNPN and CDR2 SVGIG (reference sequence). This CDR3 is 13 amino acids long. Trimming shortened V by 0 bases and J by 0 bases, and 6 bases separated the two germline ends. CDR3 amino acids: CAWSVGSSYEQYF. The CDR3 region has the DNA TGTGCCTGGAGTGTTGGCAGCTCCTACGAGCAGTACTTC. Combining the CDR3 with reference TRBV30 and TRBJ2-7 gives the whole variable domain SQTIHQWPATLVQPVGSPLSLECTVEGTSNPNLYWYRQAAGRGLQLLFYSVGIGQISSEVPQNLSASRPQDRQFILSSKKLLLSDSGFYLCAWSVGSSYEQYFGPGTRLTVT.

This chain connects TRBV5-5 to TRBJ2-3; D gene unclear. The CDR3 length is 14 residues. V was clipped by 0 bases and J by 2 bases, with 7 bases between them. Germline V gives CDR1 SGHKS, CDR2 YYEKEE (reference sequence). CDR3: CASSLGPSTDTQYF. CDR3 DNA: TGTGCCAGCAGCTTGGGTCCCTCCACAGATACGCAGTATTTT.

The V call is TRBV19, the J call TRBJ1-6; the match to TRBD1 covers 8 bases. J gave up 8 bases and V 4 bases, and 19 bases lay outside the gene matches. Germline V gene data show CDR1 as LNHDA and CDR2 as SQIVND (reference sequence). This CDR3 region has 19 residues. The CDR3 nucleotides read TGTGCCAGTAGTAAGCCGGTTAAATGGACAGGGTTTCTTGATTCACCCCTCCACTTT. Its translation: CASSKPVKWTGFLDSPLHF.

The chain recombines TRBV6-5 with TRBJ2-7, with 7 bases aligning to TRBD1. CDR1 and CDR2 (germline): MNHEY, SVGAGI. V trimming: 6 bases; J trimming: 4 bases; junction bases outside the gene matches: 9. CDR3 length equals 14 residues. This chain's CDR3 is CASRIGTALYEQYF. As DNA, the CDR3 is TGTGCCAGCAGGATCGGGACAGCTCTATACGAGCAGTACTTC.

This chain joins TRBV2 and TRBJ2-1, with 9 bases fitting TRBD1. Germline lookup yields CDR1 SNHLY and CDR2 FYNNEI. The J segment lost 6 bases and the V segment lost 3 bases, leaving 6 bases of the junction unmatched. The CDR3 totals 15 residues. The CDR3 reads CASSDNRGLGNEQFF. The DNA for the CDR3 is TGTGCCAGCAGTGACAACAGGGGGCTCGGCAATGAGCAGTTCTTC.